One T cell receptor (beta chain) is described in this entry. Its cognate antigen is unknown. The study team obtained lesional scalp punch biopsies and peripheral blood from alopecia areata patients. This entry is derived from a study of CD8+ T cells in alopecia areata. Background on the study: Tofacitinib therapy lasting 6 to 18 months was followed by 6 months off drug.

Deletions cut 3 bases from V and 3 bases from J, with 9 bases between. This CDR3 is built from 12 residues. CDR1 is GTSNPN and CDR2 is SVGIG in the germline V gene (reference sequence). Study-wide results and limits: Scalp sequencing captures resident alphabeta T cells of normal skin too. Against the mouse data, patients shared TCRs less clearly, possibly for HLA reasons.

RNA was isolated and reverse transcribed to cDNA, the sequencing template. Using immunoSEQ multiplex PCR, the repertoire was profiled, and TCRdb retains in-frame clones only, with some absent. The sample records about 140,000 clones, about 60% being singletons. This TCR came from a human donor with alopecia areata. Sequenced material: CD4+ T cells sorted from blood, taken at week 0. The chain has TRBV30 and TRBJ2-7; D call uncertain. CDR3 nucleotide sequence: TGTGCCTGGAGCGCTGACATCTACGAGCAGTACTTC. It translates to CAWSADIYEQYF.